The rows below give T cell receptor beta chains drawn from one sample of a study of PD-L1 blockade in urothelial cancer. The method was immunoSEQ multiplex PCR; TCRdb's version includes in-frame clones alone and lacks a portion of them. The sample consists of around 66,000 clones, approximately 91% of them appearing once. The sequenced sample was PBMCs, obtained around atezolizumab (anti-PD-L1) treatment. These receptors were taken from a man in his sixties with urothelial cancer. Each CDR3 is given with its conserved first and last residue. Fields, in order: D gene, clone size, J gene, V gene, CDR3 DNA, CDR3 protein. A D gene is named only where the DNA matches it firmly. A clone size is listed for some rows: how often the clone was seen (once, few, many), or a class if it is expanded.

d_gene: NA; abundance: NA; j_gene: TRBJ1-1; v_gene: TRBV7-3; CDR3nt: TGTGCCAGCAGCTTGGAGCACGGCTACCGGGGAGCTGAAGCTTTCTTT; CDR3aa: CASSLEHGYRGAEAFF
d_gene: TRBD2; abundance: few; j_gene: TRBJ2-4; v_gene: TRBV5-1; CDR3nt: TGCGCCAGCAGCTTGACTAGCGGGGAAAACATTCAGTACTTC; CDR3aa: CASSLTSGENIQYF
d_gene: TRBD2; abundance: NA; j_gene: TRBJ2-5; v_gene: TRBV30; CDR3nt: TGTGCCTGGAGTTCTCCTCTCGGGGGAGCGGGAGTTTTGGTAGAGACCCAGTACTTC; CDR3aa: CAWSSPLGGAGVLVETQYF
d_gene: NA; abundance: NA; j_gene: TRBJ2-4; v_gene: TRBV6-5; CDR3nt: TGTGCCAGCAGTTACTCGAGAGTAGCCAAAAACATTCAGTACTTC; CDR3aa: CASSYSRVAKNIQYF
d_gene: NA; abundance: NA; j_gene: TRBJ1-4; v_gene: TRBV7-8; CDR3nt: TGTGCCAGCAGCCGCCTACAGGGAGTCGGGAATGAAAAACTGTTTTTT; CDR3aa: CASSRLQGVGNEKLFF
d_gene: NA; abundance: NA; j_gene: TRBJ1-1; v_gene: TRBV11-2; CDR3nt: TGTGCCAGCAGCTTGGGGCCCGGGAACACTGAAGCTTTCTTT; CDR3aa: CASSLGPGNTEAFF
d_gene: NA; abundance: NA; j_gene: TRBJ1-3; v_gene: TRBV18; CDR3nt: TGTGCCAGCTCACCACCGCGACATGGAACTGGAAACACCATATATTTT; CDR3aa: CASSPPRHGTGNTIYF
d_gene: NA; abundance: few; j_gene: TRBJ2-1; v_gene: TRBV5-4; CDR3nt: TGTGCCAGCAGCTTAACAAATGAGCAGTTCTTC; CDR3aa: CASSLTNEQFF
d_gene: TRBD1; abundance: NA; j_gene: TRBJ1-2; v_gene: TRBV5-1; CDR3nt: TGCGCCAGCAGCTTGGCCCTGGGACAGTCAGCCGGCTACACCTTC; CDR3aa: CASSLALGQSAGYTF
d_gene: TRBD1; abundance: NA; j_gene: TRBJ2-6; v_gene: TRBV7-3; CDR3nt: TGTGCCAGCAGCTTGGGACAGCTCTCTGGGGCCAACGTCCTGACTTTC; CDR3aa: CASSLGQLSGANVLTF
d_gene: TRBD1; abundance: NA; j_gene: TRBJ2-7; v_gene: TRBV7-9; CDR3nt: TGTGCCGGCGAGTCCCCCAGGGGGCGCGAGTCCTACGAGCAGTACTTC; CDR3aa: CAGESPRGRESYEQYF
d_gene: TRBD1; abundance: NA; j_gene: TRBJ1-4; v_gene: TRBV7-9; CDR3nt: TGTGCCAGCGGATCGGGACAGGGGGCCTATAATGAAAAACTGTTTTTT; CDR3aa: CASGSGQGAYNEKLFF
d_gene: NA; abundance: NA; j_gene: TRBJ1-2; v_gene: TRBV11-3; CDR3nt: TGTGCCAGCAGCTTAGCCAGGGCCTATGGCTACACCTTC; CDR3aa: CASSLARAYGYTF
d_gene: TRBD2; abundance: once; j_gene: TRBJ2-1; v_gene: TRBV5-1; CDR3nt: TGCGCCAGCAGCTTGGTCGGCGGGAGCTCCCAATACAATGAGCAGTTCTTC; CDR3aa: CASSLVGGSSQYNEQFF
d_gene: TRBD1; abundance: NA; j_gene: TRBJ1-6; v_gene: TRBV7-2; CDR3nt: TGTGCCAGCAGACAACGACAGGGTAGCTCCTATAATTCACCCCTCCACTTT; CDR3aa: CASRQRQGSSYNSPLHF
d_gene: NA; abundance: NA; j_gene: TRBJ2-7; v_gene: TRBV7-8; CDR3nt: TGTGCCAGCAGCTTAGCGGGGGGCGAGCAGTACTTC; CDR3aa: CASSLAGGEQYF
d_gene: TRBD1; abundance: NA; j_gene: TRBJ1-5; v_gene: TRBV19; CDR3nt: TGTGCCAGTAGCTCGGGACAGTTACAGCCCCAGCATTTT; CDR3aa: CASSSGQLQPQHF
d_gene: NA; abundance: NA; j_gene: TRBJ1-2; v_gene: TRBV9; CDR3nt: TGTGCCAGCAGCCCAGGGTACAGGGATGGCTACACCTTC; CDR3aa: CASSPGYRDGYTF
d_gene: TRBD2; abundance: NA; j_gene: TRBJ2-1; v_gene: TRBV7-6; CDR3nt: TGTGCCAGCAGCTCTAGCGGGATGACCTCCAGGGATGAGCAGTTCTTC; CDR3aa: CASSSSGMTSRDEQFF
d_gene: NA; abundance: NA; j_gene: TRBJ2-5; v_gene: TRBV9; CDR3nt: TGTGCCAGCAGCGTAGGCACAGGGATGGAGACCCAGTACTTC; CDR3aa: CASSVGTGMETQYF
d_gene: TRBD1; abundance: NA; j_gene: TRBJ1-4; v_gene: TRBV10-3; CDR3nt: TGTGCCTCCGGGGCAGGGGGTGAAAAACTGTTTTTT; CDR3aa: CASGAGGEKLFF
d_gene: NA; abundance: NA; j_gene: TRBJ1-1; v_gene: TRBV28; CDR3nt: TGTGCCAGCAGTTTAGTCAGGACTGAAGCTTTCTTT; CDR3aa: CASSLVRTEAFF
d_gene: NA; abundance: NA; j_gene: TRBJ1-1; v_gene: TRBV15; CDR3nt: TGTGCCACCAGCAGAGATCACGGAGACACTGAAGCTTTCTTT; CDR3aa: CATSRDHGDTEAFF
d_gene: NA; abundance: NA; j_gene: TRBJ1-1; v_gene: TRBV10-3; CDR3nt: TGTGCCTCCGCGGACACTGAAGCTTTCTTT; CDR3aa: CASADTEAFF
d_gene: TRBD1; abundance: NA; j_gene: TRBJ1-3; v_gene: TRBV9; CDR3nt: TGTGCCAGCTCCGGAGGGGGCATACTCTCTGGAAACACCATATATTTT; CDR3aa: CASSGGGILSGNTIYF
d_gene: NA; abundance: NA; j_gene: TRBJ2-1; v_gene: TRBV10-2; CDR3nt: TGCGCCAGCGTGAGTTTTTGGGACTTATACAATGAGCAGTTCTTC; CDR3aa: CASVSFWDLYNEQFF
d_gene: NA; abundance: NA; j_gene: TRBJ2-2; v_gene: TRBV4-3; CDR3nt: TGCGCCAGCAGCCAAGTGCCGGCTCTAGATGGCGGGGAGCTGTTTTTT; CDR3aa: CASSQVPALDGGELFF
d_gene: TRBD1; abundance: NA; j_gene: TRBJ1-2; v_gene: TRBV19; CDR3nt: TGTGCCAGTCATATCCCGGGACAGCAGCACTATGGCTACACCTTC; CDR3aa: CASHIPGQQHYGYTF
d_gene: TRBD1; abundance: once; j_gene: TRBJ1-5; v_gene: TRBV10-1; CDR3nt: TGCGCCAGCAGCACCCCCTGGGCCTGGGACAGGGGCTCATCCGATCAGCCCCAGCATTTT; CDR3aa: CASSTPWAWDRGSSDQPQHF
d_gene: TRBD1; abundance: NA; j_gene: TRBJ1-5; v_gene: TRBV19; CDR3nt: TGTGCCAGTAGTCCTGGGACAGGGGTGGGCAATCAGCCCCAGCATTTT; CDR3aa: CASSPGTGVGNQPQHF
d_gene: NA; abundance: NA; j_gene: TRBJ2-2; v_gene: TRBV29-1; CDR3nt: TGCAGCGCAGCGGTCGGGGGGAACACCGGGGAGCTGTTTTTT; CDR3aa: CSAAVGGNTGELFF
d_gene: NA; abundance: once; j_gene: TRBJ1-2; v_gene: TRBV29-1; CDR3nt: TGCAGCGTTGAAGATCTTGCGGGGGCAAGGGGCTACACCTTC; CDR3aa: CSVEDLAGARGYTF
d_gene: TRBD1; abundance: NA; j_gene: TRBJ1-6; v_gene: TRBV5-6; CDR3nt: TGTGCCAGCAGTCCCGGCGACAGGGTGTCACCCCTCCACTTT; CDR3aa: CASSPGDRVSPLHF
d_gene: NA; abundance: NA; j_gene: TRBJ1-1; v_gene: TRBV6-6; CDR3nt: TGTGCCAGCAATTTGGCAGGGCTAGGCACTGAAGCTTTCTTT; CDR3aa: CASNLAGLGTEAFF
d_gene: NA; abundance: once; j_gene: TRBJ2-3; v_gene: TRBV11-2; CDR3nt: TGTGCCAGCAGCTCCCCCTATACGCAGTATTTT; CDR3aa: CASSSPYTQYF
d_gene: TRBD2; abundance: NA; j_gene: TRBJ2-2; v_gene: TRBV9; CDR3nt: TGTGCCAGCAGCGTAGGGAGTAGCGGGACGTCCACCGGGGAGCTGTTTTTT; CDR3aa: CASSVGSSGTSTGELFF
d_gene: TRBD2; abundance: NA; j_gene: TRBJ2-1; v_gene: TRBV7-3; CDR3nt: TGTGCCAGCAGCTTGGGACTAGCGGGGGGGACTGAGCAGTTCTTC; CDR3aa: CASSLGLAGGTEQFF
d_gene: NA; abundance: NA; j_gene: TRBJ2-1; v_gene: TRBV7-3; CDR3nt: TGTGCCAGCAGCTTGGCAGGGGCGCCGCGCTATGAGCAGTTCTTC; CDR3aa: CASSLAGAPRYEQFF
d_gene: TRBD1; abundance: few; j_gene: TRBJ1-1; v_gene: TRBV7-9; CDR3nt: TGTGCCAGCACCCAACTCTCGACAGGGCACCCGAAACATGAAGCTTTCTTT; CDR3aa: CASTQLSTGHPKHEAFF
d_gene: NA; abundance: NA; j_gene: TRBJ1-4; v_gene: TRBV4-1; CDR3nt: TGCGCCAGCAGCCAAGAGCCCGGGAGCAGGGAATTAACTAATGAAAAACTGTTTTTT; CDR3aa: CASSQEPGSRELTNEKLFF
d_gene: NA; abundance: NA; j_gene: TRBJ2-7; v_gene: TRBV20-1; CDR3nt: TGCAGTTACAGGGTTACCGAGCAGTACTTC; CDR3aa: CSYRVTEQYF
d_gene: TRBD2; abundance: NA; j_gene: TRBJ2-2; v_gene: TRBV5-1; CDR3nt: TGCGCCAGCAGCTTCCTAGCGGGAGTTATTTCAGGCACCGGGGAGCTGTTTTTT; CDR3aa: CASSFLAGVISGTGELFF
d_gene: NA; abundance: NA; j_gene: TRBJ2-5; v_gene: TRBV7-9; CDR3nt: TGTGCCAGCAGCTCCGGGACCCAGTACTTC; CDR3aa: CASSSGTQYF
d_gene: NA; abundance: few; j_gene: TRBJ1-2; v_gene: TRBV7-3; CDR3nt: TGTGCCAGCAGCTCGGGACAAGGCTATGGCTACACCTTC; CDR3aa: CASSSGQGYGYTF
d_gene: NA; abundance: NA; j_gene: TRBJ2-3; v_gene: TRBV7-6; CDR3nt: TGTGCCAGCAGCTTACGGCTAGGTGGCACAGATACGCAGTATTTT; CDR3aa: CASSLRLGGTDTQYF